This is a list of T cell receptor beta chains from one sample in a study of blood T cell repertoires in COVID-19. Profiling relied on immunoSEQ multiplex PCR, and the TCRdb table lists in-frame clones only, not all of them. The table records around 93,000 clones, about 90% of them present only once. The sample comprised peripheral blood. The receptors were sampled from a man aged 18-30 years with COVID-19, enrolled during active disease. The CDR3 runs from the conserved cysteine through the conserved F or W. D genes are given only for firm matches. Some rows have no size entry. The others give once, few or many, or a class for an expanded clone.

v_gene,j_gene,d_gene,abundance,CDR3aa,CDR3nt
TRBV28,TRBJ2-5,NA,NA,CASRQTASVTQYF,TGTGCCAGCAGACAGACAGCTTCAGTGACCCAGTACTTC
TRBV10-3,TRBJ2-1,TRBD2,NA,CAISPKTSAFNEQFF,TGTGCCATCAGCCCTAAGACTAGCGCATTCAATGAGCAGTTCTTC
TRBV19,TRBJ1-3,NA,NA,CASSMYRVASGNTIYF,TGTGCCAGTAGTATGTACAGGGTCGCTTCTGGAAACACCATATATTTT
TRBV3-1/TRBV3-2,TRBJ2-3,TRBD2,NA,CASSHPGLEWGRDTQYF,TGTGCCAGCAGCCACCCGGGACTAGAGTGGGGTAGGGATACGCAGTATTTT
TRBV6-5,TRBJ1-5,NA,NA,CASTTGNQPQHF,TGTGCCAGCACCACGGGGAATCAGCCCCAGCATTTT
TRBV7-2,TRBJ2-7,TRBD2,NA,CASSAPGLAVEQYF,TGTGCCAGCAGCGCGCCGGGACTAGCGGTCGAGCAGTACTTC
TRBV15,TRBJ2-7,TRBD2,NA,CATSGTSGLPYEQYF,TGTGCCACCAGCGGGACTAGCGGCCTCCCCTACGAGCAGTACTTC
TRBV7-9,TRBJ1-5,NA,NA,CASSFSGGNQPQHF,TGTGCCAGCAGCTTTTCGGGGGGGAATCAGCCCCAGCATTTT
TRBV10-3,TRBJ2-7,NA,NA,CAISPLGGARISYEQYF,TGTGCCATCAGTCCTCTAGGGGGGGCTAGGATCTCCTACGAGCAGTACTTC
TRBV3-1/TRBV3-2,TRBJ2-5,TRBD1,NA,CASSHRTGLETQYF,TGTGCCAGCAGCCACAGGACAGGGTTAGAGACCCAGTACTTC
TRBV4-3,TRBJ1-1,NA,few,CASSPRVKGSEAFF,TGCGCCAGCAGCCCCAGGGTTAAGGGATCTGAAGCTTTCTTT
TRBV6-6,TRBJ2-1,NA,NA,CASAVNNEQFF,TGTGCCAGCGCGGTGAACAATGAGCAGTTCTTC
TRBV28,TRBJ2-5,NA,NA,CASTRTVETQYF,TGTGCCAGCACCCGGACAGTAGAGACCCAGTACTTC
TRBV28,TRBJ2-7,NA,NA,CASSFPAAPREQYF,TGTGCCAGCAGTTTCCCGGCGGCCCCTAGGGAGCAGTACTTC
TRBV9,TRBJ1-2,NA,NA,CASSPRANGRSHGYTF,TGTGCCAGCAGCCCCCGGGCGAACGGGAGGTCGCATGGCTACACCTTC
TRBV27,TRBJ2-1,NA,NA,CASSLSAGYNEQFF,TGTGCCAGCAGTTTATCAGCAGGTTACAATGAGCAGTTCTTC
TRBV7-8,TRBJ2-7,TRBD2,NA,CASSAGTSAYYEQYF,TGTGCCAGCAGCGCCGGGACTAGCGCTTACTACGAGCAGTACTTC
TRBV19,TRBJ2-1,NA,NA,CASSIEHGSSYNEQFF,TGTGCCAGTAGTATAGAACACGGGAGCTCCTACAATGAGCAGTTCTTC
TRBV28,TRBJ1-3,TRBD1,NA,CASSLSGRGRGNTIYF,TGTGCCAGCAGTTTATCAGGCAGGGGGCGTGGAAACACCATATATTTT
TRBV6-1,TRBJ1-2,TRBD1,NA,CASSEYRGKYGYTF,TGTGCCAGCAGTGAATACAGGGGGAAGTATGGCTACACCTTC
TRBV7-9,TRBJ2-1,NA,NA,CASSIPGFLRSEQFF,TGTGCCAGCAGCATCCCGGGATTCCTCAGGAGTGAGCAGTTCTTC
TRBV19,TRBJ2-3,NA,NA,CASSPRGGLPLFGTDTQYF,TGTGCCAGTAGTCCCCGCGGAGGGCTACCCCTCTTCGGGACAGATACGCAGTATTTT
TRBV27,TRBJ2-4,TRBD1,NA,CASSHGTGDGIQYF,TGTGCCAGCAGTCACGGGACAGGGGATGGCATTCAGTACTTC
TRBV24-1,TRBJ1-5,TRBD1,NA,CATSDRDSYNQPQHF,TGTGCCACCAGTGACAGGGACAGCTACAATCAGCCCCAGCATTTT
TRBV7-8,TRBJ2-1,NA,NA,CASSPRGSGRPYNEQFF,TGTGCCAGCAGCCCGCGGGGTTCGGGACGACCATACAATGAGCAGTTCTTC
TRBV4-1,TRBJ2-7,NA,NA,CASSQGKRGQSGYEQYF,TGCGCCAGCAGCCAGGGTAAAAGAGGGCAGTCTGGCTACGAGCAGTACTTC
TRBV6-5,TRBJ1-1,NA,NA,CASTRLTDLEAFF,TGTGCCAGCACCCGCCTGACAGACCTTGAAGCTTTCTTT
TRBV2,TRBJ2-2,NA,NA,CASSGGPIRSGELFF,TGTGCCAGCAGTGGGGGGCCCATACGAAGCGGGGAGCTGTTTTTT
TRBV27,TRBJ2-1,NA,NA,CASSLVDYNEQFF,TGTGCCAGCAGTTTAGTAGACTACAATGAGCAGTTCTTC
TRBV13,TRBJ2-1,NA,NA,CASSPDAGEYVDVEQFF,TGTGCCAGCAGCCCAGACGCAGGGGAGTACGTGGACGTGGAGCAGTTCTTC
TRBV27,TRBJ1-5,NA,NA,CASSLLAPGSNQPQHF,TGTGCCAGCAGTTTATTGGCCCCGGGGAGCAATCAGCCCCAGCATTTT
TRBV15,TRBJ1-2,TRBD1,NA,CATSIDRGPNYGYTF,TGTGCCACCAGCATAGACAGGGGACCTAACTATGGCTACACCTTC
TRBV4-3,TRBJ2-7,NA,NA,CASSQRTGGWGEQYF,TGCGCCAGCAGCCAACGGACCGGGGGTTGGGGCGAGCAGTACTTC
TRBV19,TRBJ2-7,NA,NA,CASSIAGYEQYF,TGTGCCAGTAGTATTGCGGGGTACGAGCAGTACTTC
TRBV9,TRBJ2-1,NA,NA,CASSPRTAYNEQFF,TGTGCCAGCAGCCCCCGGACAGCCTACAATGAGCAGTTCTTC
TRBV7-6,TRBJ1-2,TRBD1,NA,CASSLGGTGAKGGYTF,TGTGCCAGCAGCTTAGGAGGGACAGGGGCCAAAGGGGGCTACACCTTC
TRBV19,TRBJ2-1,TRBD2,NA,CASSTDLAGGYNGQFF,TGTGCCAGTAGTACGGATCTAGCGGGAGGGTACAATGGGCAGTTCTTC
TRBV27,TRBJ2-2,TRBD2,NA,CASSELAGANTGELFF,TGTGCCAGCAGTGAATTAGCGGGAGCGAACACCGGGGAGCTGTTTTTT
TRBV19,TRBJ2-7,TRBD2,NA,CASSIASGTYEQYF,TGTGCCAGTAGTATTGCTAGCGGGACGTACGAGCAGTACTTC
TRBV5-6,TRBJ2-7,NA,NA,CASSFGQGEQYF,TGTGCCAGCAGCTTTGGGCAAGGAGAGCAGTACTTC
TRBV6-6,TRBJ2-1,TRBD2,NA,CASSRTSGRAGPYNEQFF,TGTGCCAGCAGTCGTACTAGCGGGAGGGCCGGGCCCTACAATGAGCAGTTCTTC
TRBV5-3,TRBJ2-3,TRBD2,NA,CARSLARGGWLAGGPSTDTQYF,TGTGCCAGAAGCTTGGCAAGAGGCGGGTGGCTAGCGGGAGGGCCGAGTACAGATACGCAGTATTTT
TRBV10-3,TRBJ2-6,TRBD1,NA,CAISGPGQGAAGANVLTF,TGTGCCATCAGTGGTCCGGGACAGGGGGCTGCTGGGGCCAACGTCCTGACTTTC
TRBV6-2/TRBV6-3,TRBJ2-7,TRBD1,NA,CASSRPGTGNHLYEQYF,TGTGCCAGCAGCCGTCCCGGGACAGGGAACCATCTTTACGAGCAGTACTTC
TRBV7-2,TRBJ2-1,NA,NA,CASSESRGQFF,TGTGCCAGCAGCGAGTCTAGGGGGCAGTTCTTC
TRBV10-1,TRBJ2-1,TRBD1,NA,CASSESGQRGNEQFF,TGCGCCAGCAGTGAGTCGGGACAGAGGGGTAATGAGCAGTTCTTC
TRBV20-1,TRBJ2-1,NA,NA,CSASTDGVGNEQFF,TGCAGTGCTAGTACGGACGGGGTGGGCAATGAGCAGTTCTTC
TRBV29-1,TRBJ2-1,TRBD2,few,CSVGIGGRAAEQFF,TGCAGCGTTGGGATCGGCGGGAGGGCCGCTGAGCAGTTCTTC
TRBV9,TRBJ1-4,NA,NA,CASSPGVEAGAEKLFF,TGTGCCAGCAGCCCCGGGGTGGAAGCCGGAGCTGAAAAACTGTTTTTT
TRBV7-2,TRBJ2-3,NA,NA,CASSPRTMRVDTQYF,TGTGCCAGCAGCCCCCGTACCATGAGGGTGGATACGCAGTATTTT
TRBV18,TRBJ1-1,TRBD1,NA,CASSPVPGTGGRRAFF,TGTGCCAGCTCCCCAGTTCCTGGGACAGGGGGCCGCCGGGCTTTCTTT
TRBV30,TRBJ2-7,TRBD2,once,CAWNGGGEQYF,TGTGCCTGGAACGGGGGGGGCGAGCAGTACTTC